Each of the 24 T cell receptor beta chains below was sequenced from the same sample in a study of blood T cell repertoires in COVID-19. Libraries were prepared by immunoSEQ multiplex PCR; TCRdb keeps only in-frame clonotypes and omits some of them. The sample comprises approximately 300,000 clones, 90% to 95% of which are singletons, and 3.5% to 5% rests with the top ten. The source material was PBMCs or T cells enriched from blood (not recorded which). Receptor source: a woman in her thirties who had been exposed to COVID-19.

The DNA for the CDR3 is TGTGCCAGCAGCTTAGAGGGGGCCGGCAGGGGGTACTCTGAAGCTTTCTTT. Its protein product is CASSLEGAGRGYSEAFF. The J gene is TRBJ1-1, the V gene TRBV7-6, with TRBD1 identical over 7 bases. Per germline, CDR1 SGHVS and CDR2 FNYEAQ. The CDR3 consists of 17 residues. Trimming took 1 base from V and 6 from J; bases not matched to a gene: 14.

The gene calls are TRBV4-1 and TRBJ2-7; 10 bases fit TRBD1. CDR1 is MGHRA, CDR2 YSYEKL, per germline. CDR3 length: 15 residues. V was pared by 1 base and J by 6 bases, with 6 bases of the junction left unmatched. The CDR3 bases are TGCGCCAGCAGCCAAGGTCCAGGGACAGGGGTCGAGCAGTACTTC. Its translation is CASSQGPGTGVEQYF.

This chain joins TRBV5-1 and TRBJ1-1, with 8 bases matching TRBD1. The CDR3 extends over 16 amino acids. V lost 4 bases and J lost 1; bases outside the gene matches: 9. The germline gives CDR1 SGHRS, CDR2 YFSETQ. The CDR3 sequence: CASSMEQGAGNTEAFF. For the CDR3, the DNA is TGCGCCAGCAGCATGGAGCAGGGGGCAGGGAACACTGAAGCTTTCTTT.

The CDR3 sequence: CASSLAGGSGANVLTF. The CDR3 DNA is TGTGCCAGCAGCTTGGCAGGGGGCTCTGGGGCCAACGTCCTGACTTTC. V usage is TRBV11-2 and J usage is TRBJ2-6, with 7 positions matching TRBD1. V lost 3 bases and J lost 0; bases outside the gene matches: 2. The CDR3 is 16 amino acids. Looked up from germline, CDR1 is SGHAT and CDR2 is FQNNGV.

The rearrangement links TRBV30 to TRBJ1-1; TRBD1 is a possible D gene (6 bases). V was cut by 6 bases and J by 3 bases, with 20 bases left in between. Germline values: CDR1 GTSNPN, CDR2 SVGIG (reference sequence). This CDR3 spans 15 amino acids. As DNA, the CDR3 is TGTGCCTGTAAAAACCCTCAACAGGGTGACACTGAAGCTTTCTTT. Translation: CACKNPQQGDTEAFF.

The rearrangement uses TRBV5-4 and TRBJ1-1; 8 nucleotides agree with TRBD1. The CDR3 sequence is 15 residues long. CDR1 and CDR2 from the germline V gene are SGHNT and YYREEE (reference sequence). J was trimmed by 3 bases and V by 3 bases; bases with no gene match: 7. Here the CDR3 DNA reads TGTGCCAGCAGCTATACAGGGGGGAGGGACACTGAAGCTTTCTTT. It encodes CASSYTGGRDTEAFF.

CDR3 sequence reads: CASSLMDRGSDGYTF. DNA of the CDR3: TGTGCCAGCAGCCTAATGGACAGGGGAAGTGATGGCTACACCTTC. J is TRBJ1-2 and V is TRBV7-6, with TRBD1 identical over 9 bases. J gave up 6 bases and V 5 bases, and 10 bases lay outside the gene matches. CDR1 is SGHVS, CDR2 FNYEAQ, per germline. This CDR3 region has 15 residues.

This clone was seen only once. The V gene is TRBV11-1, the J gene TRBJ2-3, with TRBD2 matching over 10 bases. Germline loops: CDR1 SGHAT, CDR2 FQDESV (reference sequence). J was trimmed by 0 bases and V by 5 bases; bases with no gene match: 5. The CDR3 runs 16 residues. The CDR3: CASSPWTSGSTDTQYF. In DNA form, the CDR3 reads TGTGCCAGCAGCCCGTGGACTAGCGGCAGCACAGATACGCAGTATTTT.

This chain connects TRBV24-1 to TRBJ2-1, with D maybe TRBD2 (7 bases). V dropped 9 bases and J dropped 7 bases, with 15 bases sitting between them. Germline V gives CDR1 KGHDR, CDR2 SFDVKD. This CDR3 has 13 residues. CDR3 DNA: TGTGCCACCGGGGGAGGGGGTAAGAATGAGCAGTTCTTC. This translates into CATGGGGKNEQFF.

The chain couples TRBV6-5 to TRBJ2-7, with 7 positions matching TRBD1. Germline V gene data show CDR1 as MNHEY and CDR2 as SVGAGI. Trimming removed 6 bases from V and 6 bases from J; junction bases left unmatched: 8. The CDR3 totals 13 residues. This CDR3 is CASRGQRTAEQYF. As DNA, the CDR3 is TGTGCCAGCAGGGGACAGCGAACCGCCGAGCAGTACTTC.

CDR3 residues: CASSPGFRSGNTIYF. In nucleotides, the CDR3 is TGCGCCAGCAGCCCAGGATTCCGCTCTGGAAACACCATATATTTT. V gene TRBV4-3 combines with J gene TRBJ1-3; D gene unclear. Looked up from germline, CDR1 is LGHNA and CDR2 is YSLEER. The CDR3 extends over 15 amino acids. V dropped 4 bases and J dropped 0 bases, with 10 bases sitting between them.

J is TRBJ1-3 and V is TRBV18; D ambiguous. The V end lost 0 bases, the J end lost 0 bases, and 9 bases lay between the germline ends. The CDR3 sequence is 16 residues long. The V gene's germline CDR1 is KGHSH and CDR2 LQKENI. The CDR3 coding sequence is TGTGCCAGCTCACCACCTGGAGTAATCTCTGGAAACACCATATATTTT. Amino acids: CASSPPGVISGNTIYF.

Only a few counts were recorded for this clone. J is TRBJ1-5 and V is TRBV10-3; possible D gene TRBD1, 5 bases. The germline V gene has CDR1 ENHRY and CDR2 SYGVKD. V was shortened by 3 bases and J by 1 base, with 13 bases between the two germline ends. The CDR3 is made up of 16 amino acids. The DNA of the CDR3 is TGTGCCATCAGTGATCGGGTTCGGGGGAGCAATCAGCCCCAGCATTTT. Encoded protein: CAISDRVRGSNQPQHF.

The chain couples TRBV6-5 to TRBJ1-2; D gene unclear. Per the germline V gene, CDR1 is MNHEY and CDR2 is SVGAGI. The CDR3 has 12 amino acids. V was trimmed by 6 bases and J by 2 bases, leaving 7 bases between them. For the CDR3, the DNA is TGTGCCAGCAGCGGGAGGAACTATGGCTACACCTTC. Its protein is CASSGRNYGYTF.

The chain links TRBV2 to TRBJ1-5; D is undetermined. Trimming stripped 8 bases from V and 2 bases from J, with 10 bases between. The CDR3 is 13 amino acids. Germline V CDR1 and CDR2: SNHLY, FYNNEI. CDR3 residues: CASCGVRNQPQHF. CDR3 DNA: TGTGCCAGCTGCGGGGTCCGCAATCAGCCCCAGCATTTT.

The rearrangement uses TRBV7-6 and TRBJ2-1; 8 nucleotides match TRBD2. Per the germline V gene, CDR1 is SGHVS and CDR2 is FNYEAQ. With V trimmed by 5 bases and J by 8 bases, 11 bases remained unmatched. This CDR3 is built from 15 residues. CDR3: CASSVSGGPIDEQFF. CDR3 nucleotide sequence: TGTGCCAGCAGCGTTTCGGGGGGGCCTATAGATGAGCAGTTCTTC.

The CDR3 DNA reads as TGTGCCAGCTTAATAGGGGGACCGGGACAAAGTTCGGTCTATGGCTACACCTTC. Translation gives CASLIGGPGQSSVYGYTF. V usage is TRBV5-4 and J usage is TRBJ1-2; perhaps TRBD1 as D (6 bases). The germline CDR1 and CDR2 sequences are SGHNT and YYREEE (reference sequence). V dropped 7 bases and J dropped 4 bases, with 29 bases sitting between them. The CDR3 contains 18 residues.

The V gene is TRBV5-1, the J gene TRBJ1-1; 7 nucleotides align to TRBD1. The CDR3 length is 14 residues. Germline V gene lookup returns CDR1 SGHRS and CDR2 YFSETQ. V shed 4 bases and J 2 bases; nucleotides not matched to a gene: 5. Written as DNA, the CDR3 is TGCGCCAGCAGCCCGGGGACAGTTAACACTGAAGCTTTCTTT. Protein: CASSPGTVNTEAFF.

The chain joins TRBV9 to TRBJ1-1, with 7 bases lining up with TRBD1. Germline CDR1 is SGDLS and CDR2 is YYNGEE. The CDR3 is 15 residues long. J lost 3 bases, V lost 3 bases, and 8 bases had no gene match. The CDR3 reads CASSGRQGADTEAFF. CDR3 DNA sequence: TGTGCCAGCAGCGGGCGACAGGGTGCGGACACTGAAGCTTTCTTT.

The genes are TRBV12-3 or TRBV12-4 and TRBJ2-1; no definite D call. Trimming removed 8 bases from V and 0 bases from J, with 8 bases in between. This CDR3 is 13 amino acids long. Here the CDR3 reads CASLTNSYNEQFF. The CDR3 DNA follows: TGTGCCAGCCTTACAAACTCCTACAATGAGCAGTTCTTC.

This rearrangement joins TRBV7-9 to TRBJ2-7; 8 bases align to TRBD1. The V and J ends lost 5 bases and 1 base, in that order; junction bases with no gene match: 1. CDR3 size: 13 residues. The germline V gene encodes CDR1 SEHNR and CDR2 FQNEAQ (reference sequence). In nucleotides, the CDR3 is TGTGCCAGCAGCCGGGACAGGTCCTACGAGCAGTACTTC. Translation gives CASSRDRSYEQYF.

This chain joins TRBV7-8 and TRBJ1-2, with D possibly matching TRBD1 (6 bases). V lost 1 base and J lost 2, with 11 bases in between. The CDR3 loop spans 15 amino acids. CDR1 and CDR2 (germline): SGHVS, FQNEAQ. The CDR3 DNA follows: TGTGCCAGCAGCTTAGTCAGGGGAGGGAACTATGGCTACACCTTC. It yields the protein CASSLVRGGNYGYTF.

The chain recombines TRBV12-5 with TRBJ2-5, with TRBD1 as a possible D gene (5 bases). V was trimmed by 7 bases and J by 5 bases, leaving 11 bases between them. The CDR3 has 12 residues. Germline values: CDR1 LGHNT, CDR2 FRNRAP. This CDR3 reads CASARVGETQYF. CDR3 in DNA: TGTGCTAGTGCCAGGGTGGGGGAGACCCAGTACTTC.

Comments on this clone: The identical CDR3 is also encoded by other nucleotide sequences in the sample. The chain employs TRBV9 and TRBJ2-7; 7 bases match TRBD1. The ends lost 3 bases at V and 4 bases at J; junction bases unmatched: 1. From germline, CDR1 is SGDLS and CDR2 YYNGEE. The CDR3 consists of 12 residues. The CDR3 bases are TGTGCCAGCAGCGGACAGGGTTACGAGCAGTACTTC. Translating it yields CASSGQGYEQYF.